This T cell receptor (beta chain) was recorded in a study of CD8+CD57+ T cells in acquired aplastic anemia. Study in general: Sorted CD4+ and CD8+ cells yielded DNA averaging about 3.2 ug. Study-wide points: Sharing between patients and controls was observed for over 25 CD8+ CDR3 sequences. CD8+ Simpson's diversity in patients was not significantly different from that in controls.

With respect to this clonotype: Its antigen is unidentified.

TCR beta VDJ and CDR3 were profiled, and genomic DNA was the template. TCRdb re-analysed the reads in MiXCR, keeping a single row per CDR3 protein. This sample has around 150,000 distinct CDR3 sequences, with 40% to 55% found just once. Sequenced patients had shown CD8+CD57+ cell expansion by flow cytometry. Severe acquired aplastic anemia was present in every patient. CDR3 size: 14 residues. V trimming: 3 bases; J trimming: 8 bases; junction bases outside the gene matches: 6. Germline CDR1 DFQATT, CDR2 SNEGSKA (reference sequence). This clonotype was obtained from a human donor with aplastic anemia. Source material: sorted CD4+, CD8+, or CD8+CD57+ T cells (not recorded which) from PBMCs. This sequence joins TRBV20-1 and TRBJ2-1; 11 bases are shared with TRBD2. CDR3 sequence reads: CSARGLAEWDEQFF. The CDR3 DNA follows: TGCAGTGCTAGGGGACTAGCGGAATGGGATGAGCAGTTCTTC.